These 21 T cell receptor beta chains originate from one sample sequenced in a study of cytomegalovirus exposure and HLA in healthy donors. The PCR made use of 60 Vbeta and 13 Jbeta primers. The repertoire was sequenced with immunoSEQ multiplex PCR; TCRdb's copy has only in-frame clones and lacks some. The table includes about 280,000 clones, about 87% detected once. The sample consisted of PBMCs. These receptors all come from a woman younger than 30 in good health and CMV-seronegative.

This clone was counted only a few times. V is TRBV5-4 and J is TRBJ2-6; no firm D call. This CDR3 contains 13 residues. The V end was cut by 0 bases, the J end by 12 bases, with 10 bases between. Looked up from germline, CDR1 is SGHNT and CDR2 is YYREEE (reference sequence). CDR3 region: CASSLGLLRVLTF. The CDR3 DNA is TGTGCCAGCAGCTTGGGTCTTCTTCGCGTCCTGACTTTC.

The chain employs TRBV11-3 and TRBJ2-1, with TRBD2 matching over 8 bases. This CDR3 is 16 amino acids long. Germline V gives CDR1 SGHNT, CDR2 YENEEA. V shed 1 base and J 2 bases; nucleotides not matched to a gene: 4. CDR3 nucleotide sequence: TGTGCCAGCAGCTTAGGTCGGGGGGGAACCTACAATGAGCAGTTCTTC. This translates into CASSLGRGGTYNEQFF.

This rearrangement joins TRBV11-2 to TRBJ1-5; D gene unclear. Germline V gives CDR1 SGHAT, CDR2 FQNNGV. The CDR3 sequence is 14 residues long. The V end lost 3 bases, the J end lost 0 bases, and 6 bases lay between the germline ends. DNA of the CDR3: TGTGCCAGCAGCTTGAGCTATAGCAATCAGCCCCAGCATTTT. It specifies CASSLSYSNQPQHF.

The chain employs TRBV29-1 and TRBJ2-7; the match to TRBD2 covers 11 bases. The V segment lost 6 bases and the J segment 2 bases; nucleotides outside the gene matches: 3. Germline-derived CDR1 and CDR2 are SQVTM and ANQGSEA. CDR3 length equals 13 residues. The CDR3 spells CSVRLAGTYEQYF. CDR3 DNA: TGCAGCGTCAGACTAGCGGGGACCTACGAGCAGTACTTC.

This clone was seen once. The rearrangement links TRBV19 to TRBJ1-5; tentative D call: TRBD1 (6 bases). This CDR3 spans 12 amino acids. V was shortened by 9 bases and J by 4 bases, with 10 bases between the two germline ends. The germline V gene encodes CDR1 LNHDA and CDR2 SQIVND (reference sequence). This CDR3 reads CASRTVNQPQHF. CDR3 coding DNA: TGTGCCAGCAGGACAGTAAATCAGCCCCAGCATTTT.

The J gene is TRBJ2-2, the V gene TRBV6-1; 10 nucleotides match TRBD2. The trim removed 0 bases at V and 3 bases at J, leaving 7 bases unmatched. This CDR3 comprises 18 residues. Germline V gene sequence: CDR1 MNHNS, CDR2 SASEGT. The CDR3 region is CASSEAVSGGTYTGELFF. In DNA, the CDR3 is TGTGCCAGCAGTGAAGCAGTTAGCGGGGGGACGTACACCGGGGAGCTGTTTTTT.

The chain carries TRBV5-4 and TRBJ2-1; D is possibly TRBD2 (5 bases). Per germline, CDR1 SGHNT and CDR2 YYREEE (reference sequence). Trimming shortened V by 6 bases and J by 4 bases, and 11 bases separated the two germline ends. This CDR3 spans 13 amino acids. In DNA, the CDR3 is TGTGCCAGCAACGGACTGCTTTACAATGAGCAGTTCTTC. Its translation: CASNGLLYNEQFF.

The genes are TRBV5-1 and TRBJ2-1; possible D gene TRBD1, 5 bases. The CDR3 has 15 amino acids. Trimming took 6 bases from V and 4 from J, leaving 17 bases between them. The germline CDR1 and CDR2 sequences are SGHRS and YFSETQ. The CDR3 DNA reads TGCGCCAGCAAAGGGGCAGGGTTTATTTACAATGAGCAGTTCTTC. Its translation is CASKGAGFIYNEQFF.

This chain connects TRBV2 to TRBJ1-2; D is uncertain. The CDR3 is 12 amino acids. Trimming left V 3 bases short and J 12 bases short, with 14 bases between. The germline V gene has CDR1 SNHLY and CDR2 FYNNEI. In DNA, the CDR3 is TGTGCCAGCAGTGAGGGAGGGCTTTCGGACACCTTC. This translates into CASSEGGLSDTF.

This chain connects TRBV4-1 to TRBJ2-1; 8 bases line up with TRBD2. With V trimmed by 0 bases and J by 4 bases, 8 bases remained unmatched. Germline CDR1 reads MGHRA; CDR2 reads YSYEKL. CDR3 length equals 17 residues. The CDR3 nucleotides are TGCGCCAGCAGCCAAGAATGGAGCGGGGGAGGGTACAATGAGCAGTTCTTC. Residues: CASSQEWSGGGYNEQFF.

The chain links TRBV29-1 to TRBJ2-1; 8 bases map to TRBD1. Germline V CDR1 and CDR2: SQVTM, ANQGSEA. V dropped 5 bases and J dropped 2; count of bases not matched to a gene: 14. There are 17 residues in the CDR3. CDR3 region: CSVLGGLRGLAYNEQFF. For the CDR3, the DNA is TGCAGCGTTCTGGGGGGCCTCAGGGGGCTGGCCTACAATGAGCAGTTCTTC.

The count of this clone is one. The CDR3 region is CSVAPGLNTEAFF. CDR3 DNA sequence: TGCAGCGTTGCCCCAGGGCTGAACACTGAAGCTTTCTTT. The chain employs TRBV29-1 and TRBJ1-1, with a weak D call TRBD1 (5 bases). Germline V gene lookup returns CDR1 SQVTM and CDR2 ANQGSEA. The CDR3 has 13 amino acids. The V and J ends lost 4 bases and 0 bases respectively, with 9 bases between them.

The chain uses TRBV5-1 and TRBJ1-2; D is perhaps TRBD1 (5 bases). Germline V CDR1 and CDR2: SGHRS, YFSETQ. Trimming took off 4 bases at V and 8 bases at J, with 18 bases between the two ends. The CDR3 is 14 residues long. CDR3 bases: TGCGCCAGCAGCCCGGAGGGCTCCTCAGGGGGCTACACCTTC. It is translated as CASSPEGSSGGYTF.

This chain uses TRBV19 with TRBJ1-3; 7 bases agree with TRBD1. Trimming took 5 bases from V and 3 from J; bases not matched to a gene: 13. This CDR3 spans 17 amino acids. Looked up from germline, CDR1 is LNHDA and CDR2 is SQIVND (reference sequence). CDR3 DNA: TGTGCCAGTAGTGGTGGGACAGAATTCATAAATGGAAACACCATATATTTT. Its translation: CASSGGTEFINGNTIYF.

The gene calls are TRBV5-4 and TRBJ2-7; no clear D gene. The CDR3 length is 13 residues. V lost 5 bases and J 2 bases, leaving 11 bases between the germline ends. Germline V lookup: CDR1 SGHNT, CDR2 YYREEE (reference sequence). The DNA of the CDR3 is TGTGCCAGCAGTCACGGGTCAACCTACGAGCAGTACTTC. Amino acid sequence: CASSHGSTYEQYF.

This chain links TRBV19 with TRBJ2-5, with D maybe TRBD1 (6 bases). V gave up 5 bases and J gave up 1 base, with 14 bases separating them. The CDR3 has 15 amino acids. Germline lookup yields CDR1 LNHDA and CDR2 SQIVND (reference sequence). The CDR3 DNA is TGTGCCAGTAGTGTTAGACAGGAATTCCAAGAGACCCAGTACTTC. It is translated as CASSVRQEFQETQYF. The full variable domain, completed using reference TRBV19 and TRBJ2-5, is DGGITQSPKYLFRKEGQNVTLSCEQNLNHDAMYWYRQDPGQGLRLIYYSQIVNDFQKGDIAEGYSVSREKKESFPLTVTSAQKNPTAFYLCASSVRQEFQETQYFGPGTRLLVL.

V and J are TRBV5-4 and TRBJ2-3, with 8 nucleotides matching TRBD2. This CDR3 contains 14 residues. V lost 2 bases to trimming and J lost 4 bases; unmatched junction nucleotides: 3. Germline CDR1 is SGHNT and CDR2 is YYREEE (reference sequence). The CDR3 protein is CASSFSGVADTQYF. The CDR3 DNA reads as TGTGCCAGCAGCTTTAGCGGGGTCGCAGATACGCAGTATTTT.

The chain links TRBV2 to TRBJ2-3; 13 nucleotides align to TRBD2. V was clipped by 9 bases and J by 4 bases; unmatched bases: 13. The CDR3 contains 17 residues. The V gene's germline CDR1 is SNHLY and CDR2 FYNNEI. CDR3 residues: CARRGLAGAGYPDTQYF. The CDR3 nucleotides read TGTGCCAGGAGAGGACTAGCGGGGGCGGGCTATCCAGATACGCAGTATTTT.

The chain recombines TRBV5-1 with TRBJ1-2; 7 bases match TRBD1. Germline V gene data show CDR1 as SGHRS and CDR2 as YFSETQ. The CDR3 runs to 15 residues. The trim removed 4 bases at V and 3 bases at J, leaving 9 bases unmatched. The CDR3 region is CASSGLWDSHYGYTF. DNA for the CDR3: TGCGCCAGCAGCGGGCTTTGGGACAGCCACTATGGCTACACCTTC.

The sample holds one count of this clone. The rearrangement links TRBV6-1 to TRBJ2-1; 9 bases line up with TRBD2. Unmatched junction bases numbered 1, after V lost 6 bases and J lost 7 bases. Germline CDR1 is MNHNS and CDR2 is SASEGT. The CDR3 has 12 amino acids. The CDR3 loop is CASRLAGNEQFF. The CDR3 DNA follows: TGTGCCAGCAGACTAGCGGGTAATGAGCAGTTCTTC.

This chain uses TRBV5-1 with TRBJ2-7; 10 nucleotides line up with TRBD2. Germline V gene data show CDR1 as SGHRS and CDR2 as YFSETQ. The CDR3 length is 15 residues. With V trimmed by 1 base and J by 4 bases, 5 bases remained unmatched. CDR3 sequence: CASSLTGLAAYEQYF. The CDR3 DNA is TGCGCCAGCAGCTTGACAGGACTAGCGGCATACGAGCAGTACTTC. The entire variable domain, with the rest obtained from reference TRBV5-1 and TRBJ2-7, is as follows: KAGVTQTPRYLIKTRGQQVTLSCSPISGHRSVSWYQQTPGQGLQFLFEYFSETQRNKGNFPGRFSGRQFSNSRSEMNVSTLELGDSALYLCASSLTGLAAYEQYFGPGTRLTVT.